What follows are 27 T cell receptor beta chains derived from one specimen sequenced in a study of T cell repertoires in cytomegalovirus infection. One entry per CDR3 protein, called by TCRdb with MiXCR from the reads. The sample holds roughly 120,000 distinct CDR3 sequences; approximately 30% are singletons and the top ten take under 70%. Antigens for these TCRs are unknown. The sample here was CD8+ T cells from cultured PBMCs, taken from culture after CMV antigen stimulation. The receptors derive from a human donor in good health (CMV status not recorded). Some clones in this sample may be carry-over from other donors' samples.

The CDR3 DNA sequence: TGTGCCAGCAGGACGATTATGAACACTGAAGCTTTCTTT. This translates into CASRTIMNTEAFF. The chain is built from TRBV6-2 or TRBV6-3 and TRBJ1-1; no clear D gene. Between the trimmed V and J ends, which lost 6 bases and 0 bases, there was a span of 8 bases. Germline CDR1 is MNHEY and CDR2 is SVGEGT. The CDR3 loop spans 13 amino acids.

The rearrangement joins TRBV7-9 to TRBJ2-3; D gene ambiguous. Germline CDR1 SEHNR, CDR2 FQNEAQ (reference sequence). CDR3 length: 15 amino acids. V lost 3 bases, J lost 6 bases, and 16 bases lay in between. In DNA form, the CDR3 reads TGTGCCAGCAGCTTTATCGGAAGGACCTGGGATACGCAGTATTTT. It is translated as CASSFIGRTWDTQYF.

The rearrangement links TRBV20-1 to TRBJ1-1, with D possibly being TRBD1 (5 bases). Germline assignment: CDR1 DFQATT and CDR2 SNEGSKA (reference sequence). The CDR3 extends over 14 amino acids. Deletions cut 2 bases from V and 1 base from J, with 11 bases between. CDR3 nucleotides: TGCAGTGCTAGACAGACAGTGACGAACACTGAAGCTTTCTTT. It codes for CSARQTVTNTEAFF.

The chain employs TRBV20-1 and TRBJ1-5, with TRBD1 matching over 11 bases. The CDR3 sequence is 15 residues long. Looked up from germline, CDR1 is DFQATT and CDR2 is SNEGSKA (reference sequence). After removal of 1 base from V and 4 bases from J, the junction contained 3 bases not matched to a gene. CDR3: CSARGDRGINQPQHF. The DNA for the CDR3 is TGCAGTGCTAGAGGGGACAGGGGGATTAATCAGCCCCAGCATTTT.

About this clonotype: Relative to the germline gene, one junction end is altered; a read error may explain this. The chain has TRBV5-1 and TRBJ1-5; TRBD1 agrees at 9 bases. This CDR3 is built from 14 residues. Germline V CDR1 and CDR2: SGHRS, YFSETQ. CDR3 residues: CANSPTGGIQPQHF. The CDR3 DNA reads TGCGCCAACAGCCCCACAGGGGGCATTCAGCCCCAGCATTTT.

This clonotype was found many times. The chain links TRBV7-2 to TRBJ2-3, with TRBD2 matching 10 bases. With 3 bases clipped from V and 0 bases from J, the junction kept 9 bases outside the gene matches. The CDR3 covers 18 residues. Per germline, CDR1 SGHTA and CDR2 FQGNSA. The DNA for the CDR3 is TGTGCCAGCAGCTTCCCCCTTAGCGGGGGGCCGAGCACAGATACGCAGTATTTT. Amino acids: CASSFPLSGGPSTDTQYF.

This chain uses TRBV12-3 or TRBV12-4 with TRBJ2-1; D uncertain. The CDR3 covers 20 residues. Deletions cut 5 bases from V and 3 bases from J, with 29 bases between. The CDR3, as DNA: TGTGCCAGCAGTCCAGTCCAACCGCCAACTTACCAAACATACTACAATGAGCAGTTCTTC. Encoded protein: CASSPVQPPTYQTYYNEQFF.

The CDR3 sequence is CASKLEQNTEAFF. CDR3 nucleotide sequence: TGTGCCAGCAAATTGGAACAGAACACTGAAGCTTTCTTT. The gene calls are TRBV2 and TRBJ1-1; no firm D call. Germline loops: CDR1 SNHLY, CDR2 FYNNEI. This CDR3 has 13 amino acids. The V end lost 7 bases, the J end lost 1 base, and 10 bases lay between the germline ends.

The chain uses TRBV5-6 and TRBJ2-1; D is perhaps TRBD2 (5 bases). The length of the CDR3 is 15 residues. The germline CDR1 and CDR2 sequences are SGHDT and YYEEEE. V was cut by 0 bases and J by 7 bases, with 14 bases left in between. The CDR3 protein is CASSLAGSGWNEQFF. In nucleotides, the CDR3 is TGTGCCAGCAGCTTGGCAGGATCGGGGTGGAATGAGCAGTTCTTC.

This clonotype has more than one count but fewer than ten. The chain couples TRBV10-3 to TRBJ1-1, with no clear D. The CDR3 sequence is 17 residues long. Per the germline V gene, CDR1 is ENHRY and CDR2 is SYGVKD. V lost 4 bases and J lost 1, with 19 bases in between. The CDR3 DNA reads as TGTGCCATCAGTGGTTTCGGGGTGAGGAGACAGAACACTGAAGCTTTCTTT. The encoded protein is CAISGFGVRRQNTEAFF.

J is TRBJ1-2 and V is TRBV7-9; no clear D gene. V was shortened by 2 bases and J by 4 bases, with 11 bases between the two germline ends. The CDR3 runs to 14 residues. CDR1 and CDR2 (germline): SEHNR, FQNEAQ (reference sequence). The CDR3 region is CASSLSDPSYGYTF. The CDR3 DNA reads TGTGCCAGCAGCTTAAGCGATCCCTCCTATGGCTACACCTTC.

This chain links TRBV27 with TRBJ2-7, with D possibly being TRBD1 (5 bases). Germline lookup yields CDR1 MNHEY and CDR2 SMNVEV (reference sequence). Trimming cost V 4 bases and J 3 bases, with 13 bases left between them. CDR3 length: 14 amino acids. CDR3 loop: CASSSSDKNYEQYF. CDR3 in DNA: TGTGCCAGCAGTTCATCGGACAAGAACTACGAGCAGTACTTC.

CDR3 coding DNA: TGTGCCAGCAGCGATGACAGGGGGCTACGATACAATGAGCAGTTCTTC. Translation gives CASSDDRGLRYNEQFF. The rearrangement joins TRBV5-6 to TRBJ2-1; 10 positions agree with TRBD1. CDR3 length: 16 residues. Trimming removed 4 bases from V and 4 bases from J; junction bases left unmatched: 8. Germline CDR1 and CDR2: SGHDT and YYEEEE.

This clonotype was seen repeatedly, ten times or more. The genes are TRBV7-9 and TRBJ2-1; D is unclear. V was shortened by 3 bases and J by 7 bases, with 13 bases between the two germline ends. There are 14 residues in the CDR3. Germline assignment: CDR1 SEHNR and CDR2 FQNEAQ (reference sequence). The CDR3 here is CASSLSGLENEQFF. DNA of the CDR3: TGTGCCAGCAGCTTGTCGGGCCTGGAAAATGAGCAGTTCTTC.

The V gene is TRBV4-1, the J gene TRBJ1-2; no firm D call. Germline V gives CDR1 MGHRA, CDR2 YSYEKL. Trimming cost V 4 bases and J 5 bases, with 11 bases left between them. The CDR3 length is 13 residues. The CDR3 loop is CASSPNDLYGYTF. The CDR3 DNA reads TGCGCCAGCAGCCCTAACGACCTATATGGCTACACCTTC.

The gene calls are TRBV7-2 and TRBJ2-7; D uncertain. Germline assignment: CDR1 SGHTA and CDR2 FQGNSA. CDR3 length: 13 residues. Trimming pared 4 bases from V and 3 bases from J, leaving 10 bases between. CDR3 region: CASSSLILYEQYF. DNA for the CDR3: TGTGCCAGCAGCTCCTTGATCCTCTACGAGCAGTACTTC.

This clonotype showed up just a few times. The chain is built from TRBV5-6 and TRBJ2-7; the match to TRBD2 covers 8 bases. The junction had 10 bases not matched to a gene; V was cut back by 2 bases and J by 6 bases. The germline gives CDR1 SGHDT, CDR2 YYEEEE. The CDR3 runs 15 residues. CDR3 nucleotide sequence: TGTGCCAGCAGCTTTGGGCGGGGGGCTCTCGTCGAGCAGTACTTC. This codes for CASSFGRGALVEQYF.

This clonotype was found a few times. The chain has TRBV7-8 and TRBJ1-2, with D maybe TRBD1 (6 bases). In germline, CDR1 is SGHVS, CDR2 FQNEAQ. Trimming cost V 5 bases and J 3 bases, with 10 bases left between them. The CDR3 totals 13 residues. CDR3 loop: CASSKEGDYGYTF. The CDR3 DNA is TGTGCCAGCAGCAAGGAGGGGGACTATGGCTACACCTTC.

This chain connects TRBV7-2 to TRBJ2-2, with a weak D call TRBD2 (5 bases). V was pared by 1 base and J by 7 bases, with 16 bases between. Germline V lookup: CDR1 SGHTA, CDR2 FQGNSA. There are 16 residues in the CDR3. DNA for the CDR3: TGTGCCAGCAGCTTAGGTTCGGGGTTCGAAGTCGGGGAGCTGTTTTTT. This translates into CASSLGSGFEVGELFF.

As to this clonotype: With a much larger clone just one base away, this may be a read error. The J gene is TRBJ1-5, the V gene TRBV5-6; D unresolved. The germline gives CDR1 SGHDT, CDR2 YYEEEE. The CDR3 is made up of 15 amino acids. The CDR3 nucleotides are TGTGTCAGCAGCTTCAGTGCAGTCAGCAATCAGCCCCAGCATTTT. This sequence encodes CVSSFSAVSNQPQHF.

The chain recombines TRBV19 with TRBJ2-2; D gene uncertain. The V gene's germline CDR1 is LNHDA and CDR2 SQIVND (reference sequence). Trimming removed 7 bases from V and 5 bases from J, with 14 bases in between. The CDR3 spans 14 residues. This CDR3 reads CASTFSLVTGELFF. CDR3 nucleotide sequence: TGTGCCAGTACCTTCTCGCTTGTTACCGGGGAGCTGTTTTTT.

The rearrangement joins TRBV29-1 to TRBJ2-7, with a possible D match to TRBD2 (7 bases). Per the germline V gene, CDR1 is SQVTM and CDR2 is ANQGSEA. Trimming took off 6 bases at V and 2 bases at J, with 20 bases between the two ends. This CDR3 has 15 residues. The CDR3 here is CSVGGGGGFTYEQYF. The CDR3 nucleotides are TGCAGCGTGGGGGGAGGGGGGGGATTTACCTACGAGCAGTACTTC.

The chain is built from TRBV27 and TRBJ2-5; a weak D match, TRBD1 (6 bases). CDR1 MNHEY and CDR2 SMNVEV come from the germline V gene (reference sequence). There are 15 residues in the CDR3. Trimming removed 8 bases at V and 2 bases at J, with 18 bases between. The DNA of the CDR3 is TGTGCCAGCCCCCTTCGTTGGGGGCCTCAAGAGACCCAGTACTTC. Translated: CASPLRWGPQETQYF.

The chain uses TRBV7-4 and TRBJ1-5; no clear D gene. CDR1 is SGHVT, CDR2 SQSDAQ, per germline. This CDR3 comprises 16 residues. Deletions cut 1 base from V and 3 bases from J, with 13 bases between. DNA of the CDR3: TGTGCCAGCAGCTTAGGTGGGATGTCCACCAATCAGCCCCAGCATTTT. Translating it yields CASSLGGMSTNQPQHF.

This clonotype was seen more than once but under ten times. V usage is TRBV12-3 or TRBV12-4 and J usage is TRBJ2-3; 8 nucleotides agree with TRBD2. Trimming removed 3 bases from V and 6 bases from J; junction bases left unmatched: 11. The CDR3 loop spans 16 amino acids. DNA of the CDR3: TGTGCCAGCAGTTTCGTCCCGGGGGGGGATCCGGATACGCAGTATTTT. This gives the protein CASSFVPGGDPDTQYF.

This clonotype has only a few counts. This chain joins TRBV5-1 and TRBJ1-4; 9 positions match TRBD1. V was pared by 0 bases and J by 8 bases, with 8 bases of the junction left unmatched. CDR3 size: 16 residues. CDR1 and CDR2 (germline): SGHRS, YFSETQ. CDR3 region: CASSLGQGVTFEKLFF. Here the CDR3 DNA reads TGCGCCAGCAGCTTGGGACAGGGGGTAACGTTCGAAAAACTGTTTTTT.

This clonotype was detected a few times. The chain uses TRBV6-1 and TRBJ2-3; 7 nucleotides match TRBD2. The trim removed 6 bases at V and 1 base at J, leaving 10 bases unmatched. This CDR3 contains 16 residues. The V gene's germline CDR1 is MNHNS and CDR2 SASEGT. The CDR3, as DNA: TGTGCCAGCAGCCCTGAAACTAGCGTTGGCACAGATACGCAGTATTTT. Its protein is CASSPETSVGTDTQYF.